This entry describes one T cell receptor (beta chain). Its specificity is unknown. The sample originates from a study of spatial heterogeneity in lung cancer. The time point was: sample taken at primary tumor resection. No cells were sorted before sequencing. The whole RNA sequenced was extracted from tumor, nontumor lung or frozen PBMC. CDR3 length: 12 residues. V gave up 5 bases and J gave up 6 bases, with 9 bases separating them. Germline V lookup: CDR1 MNHNS, CDR2 SASEGT. Study-wide points: Ubiquitous expanded tumor TCRs showed up in blood more at resection than follow-up.

MiXCR was run by TCRdb on the 5' RACE reads, yielding one entry per CDR3 protein. Of over 75,000 distinct CDR3 sequences listed, roughly a fifth were seen once; the top ten hold less than 7.5%. This rearrangement joins TRBV6-1 to TRBJ2-3; D gene uncertain. The TCR was taken from a male donor with early-stage non-small cell lung cancer. The source was PBMCs, collected at surgery. The CDR3 nucleotides are TGTGCCAGCAGTCATGGAAGGGATACGCAGTATTTT. As protein: CASSHGRDTQYF.